Below, one T cell receptor beta chain is given with its context. The target antigen is unknown. The CDR3 contains 13 residues. Germline loops: CDR1 DFQATT, CDR2 SNEGSKA (reference sequence). V trimming: 5 bases; J trimming: 0 bases; junction bases outside the gene matches: 2. RNA totalling about 0.45 to 1 ug underwent reverse transcription with random hexamers. The immunoSEQ assay covered 54 Vbeta and 13 Jbeta segments for CDR3. TCRdb recomputed calls from the immunoSEQ multiplex PCR reads with MiXCR, one row per CDR3 protein. There are 140,000 or so distinct CDR3 sequences in the sample; approximately 96% occur only once, and over 0.075% lies in the top ten. This specimen belongs to a study of CD8 T cells in Susac syndrome. TEMRA cells were enriched by FACS, while CD8+ and CD4+ T cells were obtained through a negative isolation that was performed magnetically. Study observations and caveats: The authors found no clonal expansion in Susac syndrome CD4+ T cell repertoires.

Sequenced sample: CD4+ T cells from PBMCs. The receptor comes from a human donor with Susac syndrome. The chain joins TRBV20-1 to TRBJ2-3; 7 bases line up with TRBD1. The CDR3 region is CSAEQGSTDTQYF. The CDR3 DNA follows: TGCAGTGCTGAACAGGGGAGCACAGATACGCAGTATTTT.